This T cell receptor (beta chain) was sequenced for a study of blood T cells in healthy people across ages. From germline, CDR1 is SGHRS and CDR2 YFSETQ. Trimming removed 3 bases from V and 2 bases from J, with 16 bases in between. This CDR3 contains 16 residues. A second PCR, run for about 6 to 11 cycles, used a sample-barcoded 5' primer plus a J-beta primer mix. Every cDNA was tagged by a template-switch adaptor with 12 random nucleotides. MiXCR, run by TCRdb on the 5' RACE reads, gives a single entry per CDR3 protein. The sample consists of roughly 2 million distinct CDR3 sequences, 49% of them appearing once. Caucasian, healthy and from Russia, the donors were aged between 6 and 90.

V gene TRBV5-1 combines with J gene TRBJ2-3; D remains unclear. The TCR sequence derives from a woman aged 40 to 50 in good health. The sample comprised blood. This CDR3 reads CASSSNLRRLTDTQYF. CDR3 coding DNA: TGCGCCAGCAGCTCCAACTTGCGGCGCCTCACAGATACGCAGTATTTT.